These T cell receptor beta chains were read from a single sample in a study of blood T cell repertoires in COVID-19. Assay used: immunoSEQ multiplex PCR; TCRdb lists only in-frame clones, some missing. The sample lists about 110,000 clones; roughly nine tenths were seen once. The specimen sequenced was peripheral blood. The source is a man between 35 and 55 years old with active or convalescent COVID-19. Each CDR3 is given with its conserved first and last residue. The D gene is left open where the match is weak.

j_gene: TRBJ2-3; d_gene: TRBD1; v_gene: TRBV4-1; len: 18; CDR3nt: TGCGCCAGCAGCCAAGACCACCGACAGGGATGGGGCACAGATACGCAGTATTTT; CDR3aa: CASSQDHRQGWGTDTQYF
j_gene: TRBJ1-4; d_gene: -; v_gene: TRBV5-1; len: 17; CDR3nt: TGCGCCAGCAGCTTGGGCCAGGGGTTTGCAACTAATGAAAAACTGTTTTTT; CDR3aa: CASSLGQGFATNEKLFF
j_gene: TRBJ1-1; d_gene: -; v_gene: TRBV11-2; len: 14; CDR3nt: TGTGCCAGCAGCCCCAGTCGCCAGGGCATTGAAGCTTTCTTT; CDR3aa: CASSPSRQGIEAFF
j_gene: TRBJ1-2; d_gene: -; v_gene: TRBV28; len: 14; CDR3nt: TGTGCCAGCGACGGACAGAGTAATAACTATGGCTACACCTTC; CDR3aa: CASDGQSNNYGYTF
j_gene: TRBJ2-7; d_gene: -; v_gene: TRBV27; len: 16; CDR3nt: TGTGCCAGCAGCCCATACAACAATCCAAACCTCTACGAGCAGTACTTC; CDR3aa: CASSPYNNPNLYEQYF
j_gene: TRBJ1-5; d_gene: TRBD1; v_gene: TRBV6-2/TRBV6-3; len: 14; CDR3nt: TGTGCCAGCAGTTCCGGACAGGGTACTCAGCCCCAGCATTTT; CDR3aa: CASSSGQGTQPQHF
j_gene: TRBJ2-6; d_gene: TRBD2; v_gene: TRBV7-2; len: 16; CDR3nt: TGTGCCAGCAGCTCTAGCGGGAGCTCTGGGGCCAACGTCCTGACTTTC; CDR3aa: CASSSSGSSGANVLTF
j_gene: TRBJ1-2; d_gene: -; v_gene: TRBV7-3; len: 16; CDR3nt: TGTGCCAGCAGGTATTCTAACCCCAGGGGTAACTATGGCTACACCTTC; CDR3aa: CASRYSNPRGNYGYTF
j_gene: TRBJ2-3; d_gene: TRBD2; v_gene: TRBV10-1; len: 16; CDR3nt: TGCGCCAGCAGTGAAATCGCTAGCGGGAGCACAGATACGCAGTATTTT; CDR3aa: CASSEIASGSTDTQYF
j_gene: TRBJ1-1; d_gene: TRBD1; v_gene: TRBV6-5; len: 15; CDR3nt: TGTGCCAGCAGTTACTTAGATACAGGGGTGGAGCGGGCTTTCTTT; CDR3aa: CASSYLDTGVERAFF